The rows below give T cell receptor beta chains drawn from one sample of a study of ipilimumab plus nivolumab after autologous stem cell transplantation. Sequenced by immunoSEQ multiplex PCR; TCRdb stores in-frame clones only, minus some. The data contain some 16,000 clones, 70% to 90% of them seen just once; the ten biggest clones take up 23%. Sample: PBMCs, taken in a trial of ipilimumab plus nivolumab as post-transplant consolidation. The receptors shown here come from a male donor with diffuse large B-cell lymphoma. Each CDR3 is given without its conserved first and last residue.

CDR3 protein	J gene	V gene
ASSFKETQY	TRBJ2-5	TRBV7-9
ASTAGGKTFHEQY	TRBJ2-7	TRBV19
ATKTSYETQY	TRBJ2-5	TRBV10-3
SPVGPTGASGANVLT	TRBJ2-6	TRBV29-1
ASSVGADTEAF	TRBJ1-1	TRBV9
ASSPPDQETQY	TRBJ2-5	TRBV18
ASSPRDRGRVNQPQH	TRBJ1-5	TRBV21-1
ASSSGHVVQAGELF	TRBJ2-2	TRBV5-4
ASSVGAGRGVQETQY	TRBJ2-5	TRBV28
ASSRLAGKETQY	TRBJ2-5	TRBV7-8
ASSPSSSGLYEQY	TRBJ2-7	TRBV27
ASSAGAAYEQY	TRBJ2-7	TRBV18
AISESGSTDTQY	TRBJ2-3	TRBV10-3
ASSLVAEHPGSYLGELF	TRBJ2-2	TRBV7-8
ASSPGRGGRGNEQY	TRBJ2-7	TRBV18
ASSFLAGTSYEQY	TRBJ2-7	TRBV11-2
ASSSLIETGGLWGNTIY	TRBJ1-3	TRBV5-6
ASSPTELAKNIQY	TRBJ2-4	TRBV7-9
ASSASGYQPQH	TRBJ1-5	TRBV27
ASSYRRNTEAF	TRBJ1-1	TRBV6-5
ASRQRGADEQF	TRBJ2-1	TRBV5-8
ASSLAVSGGPNEQF	TRBJ2-1	TRBV5-1
ASSWDMGQGAFEQY	TRBJ2-7	TRBV7-9
ASSRTLAGGVDEQF	TRBJ2-1	TRBV7-2
AWSVIQEAF	TRBJ1-1	TRBV30
ASSLTGTGRTYEQY	TRBJ2-7	TRBV5-1
SPPGGYEQY	NA	TRBV20-1
ASSFSGYSNQPQH	TRBJ1-5	TRBV28
ASSLGDSSYEQY	NA	TRBV5-8
ASSSYPIQSRANVLT	TRBJ2-6	TRBV2
ASSQTSGGAYNEQF	TRBJ2-1	TRBV4-3
ASRFRGDSPLH	TRBJ1-6	TRBV19
ASRSGGGGEKLF	TRBJ1-4	TRBV27
ASNPASGGRNTQY	TRBJ2-3	TRBV19
AISEQQGTNEKLF	TRBJ1-4	TRBV10-3
AWSSGLAYEQY	TRBJ2-7	TRBV30
ASTAWDTGELF	TRBJ2-2	TRBV13
ASSLDRGQGNTIY	TRBJ1-3	TRBV2
ASSRGEYGYT	TRBJ1-2	TRBV9
ASSQDPRASNTGELF	TRBJ2-2	TRBV4-2
ASSPRGLRTVGSVTEAF	TRBJ1-1	TRBV11-2